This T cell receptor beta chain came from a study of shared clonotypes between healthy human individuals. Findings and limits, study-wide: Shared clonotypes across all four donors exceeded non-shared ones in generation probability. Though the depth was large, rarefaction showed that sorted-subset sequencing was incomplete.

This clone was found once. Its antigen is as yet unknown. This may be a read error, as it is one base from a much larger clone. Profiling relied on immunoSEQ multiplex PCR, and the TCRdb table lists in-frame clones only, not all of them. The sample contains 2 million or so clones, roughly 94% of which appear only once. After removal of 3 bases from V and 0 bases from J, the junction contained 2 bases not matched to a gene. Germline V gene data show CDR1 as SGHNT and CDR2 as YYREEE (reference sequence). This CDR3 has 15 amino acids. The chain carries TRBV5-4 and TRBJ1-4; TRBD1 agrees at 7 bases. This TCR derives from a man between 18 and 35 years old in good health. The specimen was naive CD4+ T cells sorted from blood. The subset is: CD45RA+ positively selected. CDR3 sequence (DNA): TGTGCCAGCAGCTCCGGACAGGCAACTAATGAAAAACTGTTTTTT. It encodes CASSSGQATNEKLFF.